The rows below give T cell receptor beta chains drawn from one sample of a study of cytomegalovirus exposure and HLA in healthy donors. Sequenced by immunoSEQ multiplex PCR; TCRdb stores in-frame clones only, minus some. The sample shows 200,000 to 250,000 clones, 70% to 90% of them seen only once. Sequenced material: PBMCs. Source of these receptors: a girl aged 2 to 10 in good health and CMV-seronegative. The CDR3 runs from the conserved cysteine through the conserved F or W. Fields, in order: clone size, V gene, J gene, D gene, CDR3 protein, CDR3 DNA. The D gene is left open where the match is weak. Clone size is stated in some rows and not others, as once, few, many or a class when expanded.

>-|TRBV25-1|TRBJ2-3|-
CASSEPGRPDTQYF
TGTGCCAGCAGTGAACCAGGGAGGCCAGATACGCAGTATTTT
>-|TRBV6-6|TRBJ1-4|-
CASSPRDSEKLFF
TGTGCCAGCAGCCCCCGGGATAGTGAAAAACTGTTTTTT
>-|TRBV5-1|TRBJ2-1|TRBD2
CASSPPSGANYNEQFF
TGCGCCAGCAGCCCCCCTAGCGGTGCTAACTACAATGAGCAGTTCTTC
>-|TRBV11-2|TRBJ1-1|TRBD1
CASQQGITEAFF
TGTGCCAGCCAACAGGGGATCACTGAAGCTTTCTTT
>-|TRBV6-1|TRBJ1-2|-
CASSEKTGMGYTF
TGTGCCAGCAGTGAGAAGACAGGTATGGGCTACACCTTC
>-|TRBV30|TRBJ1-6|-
CAWSDRDNSPLHF
TGTGCCTGGAGTGACAGAGATAATTCACCCCTCCACTTT
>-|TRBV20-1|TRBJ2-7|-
CSARALYEQYF
TGCAGTGCTAGAGCCCTCTACGAGCAGTACTTC
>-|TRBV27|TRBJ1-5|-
CASSWQGGNQPQHF
TGTGCCAGCAGTTGGCAGGGAGGGAATCAGCCCCAGCATTTT
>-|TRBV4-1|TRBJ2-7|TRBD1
CASRRDRGYEQYF
TGCGCCAGCAGGAGGGACAGAGGTTACGAGCAGTACTTC
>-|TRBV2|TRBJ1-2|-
CASRLLGGRYGYTF
TGTGCCAGCAGACTACTGGGAGGGAGATATGGCTACACCTTC
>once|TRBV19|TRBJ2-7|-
CASTKEAGGYHEQYF
TGTGCCAGTACCAAAGAGGCAGGGGGGTACCACGAGCAGTACTTC
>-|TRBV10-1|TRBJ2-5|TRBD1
CASWSNRGWCETQYF
TGCGCCAGTTGGAGTAACAGGGGATGGTGCGAGACCCAGTACTTC
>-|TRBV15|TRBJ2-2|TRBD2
CATSRDWGLAGLTGELFF
TGTGCCACCAGCAGAGATTGGGGACTAGCGGGGCTCACCGGGGAGCTGTTTTTT
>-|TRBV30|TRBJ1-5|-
CAWSAPTAQQPQHF
TGTGCCTGGAGCGCCCCGACAGCTCAACAGCCCCAGCATTTT
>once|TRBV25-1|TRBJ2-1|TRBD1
CASRGDRGLKNEQFF
TGTGCCAGCAGGGGAGACAGGGGGCTGAAGAATGAGCAGTTCTTC
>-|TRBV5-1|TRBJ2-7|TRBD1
CASSLARSPGTGFYEQYF
TGCGCCAGCAGCTTGGCGAGGTCCCCCGGGACAGGCTTTTACGAGCAGTACTTC